The next 21 T cell receptor beta chains were all read from a single sample in a study of CXCR3-negative and CXCR3-positive naive CD8 T cells. 5' RACE that incorporated UMI labels was used to prepare the TRB cDNA libraries. TCRdb re-called the 5' RACE reads; every CDR3 protein appears as one record, without DNA. This sample contains around 63,000 distinct CDR3 sequences. Overall study results and limits: Comparison of naive cells showed more hydrophobic TRB CDR3s in CXCR3-positive than in CXCR3-negative naive cells.

For these receptors, no antigen is known. The source material was naive CXCR3+ CD8+ T cells from blood. Subset reported: CD45RO-CCR7+CD27+CD95- naive CD8+ T cells expressing CXCR3 (TNR3+). These receptors were collected from a human donor in good health. Some clones in this sample may be carry-over from other donors' samples.

The chain is built from TRBV29-1 and TRBJ1-4; the D call from TCRdb, TRBD1, cannot be confirmed without DNA. The CDR3 has 13 amino acids. The germline gives CDR1 SQVTM, CDR2 ANQGSEA. The CDR3 region is CSVEMGAGEKLFF. Drawing the rest from reference TRBV29-1 and TRBJ1-4, the complete variable domain is SAVISQKPSRDICQRGTSLTIQCQVDSQVTMMFWYRQQPGQSLTLIATANQGSEATYESGFVIDKFPISRPNLTFSTLTVSNMSPEDSSIYLCSVEMGAGEKLFFGSGTQLSVL.

The rearrangement links TRBV29-1 to TRBJ2-2; with no DNA, the TCRdb D assignment of TRBD2 cannot be verified. Looked up from germline, CDR1 is SQVTM and CDR2 is ANQGSEA. The CDR3 covers 14 residues. The CDR3 protein is CSVNLAVNTGELFF.

The rearrangement joins TRBV7-9 to TRBJ2-7; TCRdb names TRBD2, which stays unverified in the absence of DNA. The CDR3 is made up of 15 amino acids. Germline-derived CDR1 and CDR2 are SEHNR and FQNEAQ (reference sequence). CDR3 in amino acids: CASSTGTSGSYEQYF.

The V gene is TRBV6-6, the J gene TRBJ2-1; no DNA is available, so the TRBD2 call from TCRdb remains unchecked. The CDR3 runs to 14 residues. The germline V gene has CDR1 MNHNY and CDR2 SVGAGI (reference sequence). This chain's CDR3 is CASSYQTSYNEQFF.

J is TRBJ2-3 and V is TRBV14. This CDR3 has 15 amino acids. Germline loops: CDR1 SGHDN, CDR2 FVKESK. CDR3 sequence reads: CASSQEATSTDTQYF. Based on the CDR3 plus reference TRBV14 and TRBJ2-3, the full variable domain is EAGVTQFPSHSVIEKGQTVTLRCDPISGHDNLYWYRRVMGKEIKFLLHFVKESKQDESGMPNNRFLAERTGGTYSTLKVQPAELEDSGVYFCASSQEATSTDTQYFGPGTRLTVL.

The chain links TRBV29-1 to TRBJ2-5; TCRdb outputs TRBD2, but without DNA this stays unchecked. There are 15 residues in the CDR3. Germline assignment: CDR1 SQVTM and CDR2 ANQGSEA. CDR3 amino acids: CSVEGGLPVSETQYF. The whole variable domain, remainder taken from reference TRBV29-1 and TRBJ2-5, is SAVISQKPSRDICQRGTSLTIQCQVDSQVTMMFWYRQQPGQSLTLIATANQGSEATYESGFVIDKFPISRPNLTFSTLTVSNMSPEDSSIYLCSVEGGLPVSETQYFGPGTRLLVL.

V and J are TRBV5-1 and TRBJ2-2; there is no DNA to check the TCRdb D call of TRBD1. The CDR3 extends over 18 amino acids. Germline V gene sequence: CDR1 SGHRS, CDR2 YFSETQ. The CDR3 region is CASSPPSREGINTGELFF.

The gene calls are TRBV7-9 and TRBJ2-1. The germline CDR1 and CDR2 sequences are SEHNR and FQNEAQ (reference sequence). The length of the CDR3 is 14 residues. CDR3 protein: CASSPPSSYNEQFF.

This chain joins TRBV7-6 and TRBJ2-7. CDR3 size: 15 residues. Germline assignment: CDR1 SGHVS and CDR2 FNYEAQ. CDR3 sequence reads: CASSLGAGSSYEQYF.

J is TRBJ2-5 and V is TRBV7-2; as DNA is missing, the TRBD2 call by TCRdb cannot be tested. The CDR3 length is 19 residues. From germline, CDR1 is SGHTA and CDR2 FQGNSA. The CDR3 sequence: CASSFAVDGSVTSDETQYF.

The chain combines TRBV7-2 with TRBJ1-2. The germline CDR1 and CDR2 sequences are SGHTA and FQGNSA. This CDR3 is 14 amino acids long. The CDR3 spells CASSWNAADYGYTF.

The genes are TRBV25-1 and TRBJ1-4. CDR3 length: 15 residues. Germline V CDR1 and CDR2: MGHDK, SYGVNS. The CDR3 loop is CASSEPFRQNEKLFF.

This clonotype is medium-sized by frequency. The chain uses TRBV4-3 and TRBJ2-1; TCRdb's assignment of TRBD1 cannot be checked, as there is no DNA. The CDR3 extends over 17 amino acids. Looked up from germline, CDR1 is LGHNA and CDR2 is YSLEER. The CDR3: CASSQEGVASPYNEQFF.

This sequence joins TRBV20-1 and TRBJ2-1. The germline gives CDR1 DFQATT, CDR2 SNEGSKA (reference sequence). The CDR3 is made up of 11 amino acids. The CDR3 here is CSAPNLNEQFF.

The chain employs TRBV29-1 and TRBJ2-7; TCRdb proposes TRBD1, but this gene call is untestable without DNA. The germline CDR1 and CDR2 sequences are SQVTM and ANQGSEA. This CDR3 has 12 amino acids. This CDR3 reads CSAWGVEGEQYF.

The rearrangement links TRBV7-3 to TRBJ2-1; TCRdb's assignment of TRBD2 cannot be checked, as there is no DNA. The CDR3 length is 14 residues. CDR1 is SGHTA and CDR2 is FQGTGA in the germline V gene. The CDR3 loop reads CASSLSGSASEQFF. The whole variable domain, filled in from reference TRBV7-3 and TRBJ2-1, reads GAGVSQTPSNKVTEKGKYVELRCDPISGHTALYWYRQSLGQGPEFLIYFQGTGAADDSGLPNDRFFAVRPEGSVSTLKIQRTERGDSAVYLCASSLSGSASEQFFGPGTRLTVL.

V usage is TRBV11-3 and J usage is TRBJ2-1; checking the TCRdb D call of TRBD2 is not possible without DNA. The CDR3 is 14 residues long. The germline V gene encodes CDR1 SGHNT and CDR2 YENEEA. The chain's CDR3 is CASSGTSEPNEQFF.

The chain links TRBV2 to TRBJ2-7. Germline V gene data show CDR1 as SNHLY and CDR2 as FYNNEI. The CDR3 covers 12 residues. The CDR3 spells CASSDSPYEQYF.

The CDR3 loop reads CSANGGGRGTYEQYF. V is TRBV29-1 and J is TRBJ2-7; TCRdb gives TRBD1 as the D gene, but with no DNA this cannot be confirmed. This CDR3 is built from 15 residues. Germline CDR1 reads SQVTM; CDR2 reads ANQGSEA.

The chain has TRBV28 and TRBJ2-5. The CDR3 extends over 13 amino acids. Germline CDR1 and CDR2: MDHEN and SYDVKM. This CDR3 reads CASIDRDQETQYF.

The chain couples TRBV4-2 to TRBJ2-7; TCRdb gives TRBD1 as the D gene, but with no DNA this cannot be confirmed. The CDR3 is made up of 14 amino acids. Germline assignment: CDR1 LGHNA and CDR2 YNFKEQ. CDR3 region: CASSQGVINYEQYF.